This T cell receptor (beta chain) was sequenced in a study of radiation and T cells in renal cell carcinoma. This table comes from immunoSEQ multiplex PCR, and its TCRdb copy is limited to in-frame clones, with some not included. The table has fewer than 200,000 clones, around 89% seen once. The time point: blood 4 weeks post-SBRT, at nephrectomy. The treatment: 15 Gy SBRT to primary tumor, nephrectomy 4 weeks later. The germline gives CDR1 SEHNR, CDR2 FQNEAQ (reference sequence). The CDR3 loop spans 15 amino acids. The germline V and J ends were trimmed by 3 bases and 7 bases, with 13 bases remaining between them.

Sample: blood, taken from a patient whose treatment included radiotherapy and nephrectomy. The TCR sequence derives from a woman between 45 and 60 years old with renal cell carcinoma. V and J are TRBV7-9 and TRBJ1-6; the D gene is possibly TRBD1 (5 bases). The CDR3 spells CASSFLGRENSPLHF. CDR3 bases: TGTGCCAGCAGCTTCCTGGGACGGGAGAATTCACCCCTCCACTTT.